Below, 8 T cell receptor beta chains from the same sample are listed, as sequenced in a study of cytomegalovirus exposure and HLA in healthy donors. This PCR relied on a set of 60 Vbeta primers and 13 Jbeta primers. Clones were read by immunoSEQ multiplex PCR, and TCRdb kept only the in-frame ones, dropping some. The top ten hold 2% to 3% of the sample, which has 110,000 or so clones, 70% to 85% seen once. Sample: PBMCs. The origin of the receptors is a woman aged 18-30 years in good health and CMV-seronegative.

About this clone: Additional DNA sequences in this sample encode the identical CDR3. The rearrangement links TRBV19 to TRBJ1-1; D may be TRBD1 (5 bases). V lost 5 bases and J 0 bases, leaving 7 bases between the germline ends. The CDR3 runs 13 residues. Germline V gene lookup returns CDR1 LNHDA and CDR2 SQIVND (reference sequence). The CDR3 DNA sequence: TGTGCCAGTAGTGGGGGGTTGAACACTGAAGCTTTCTTT. Protein: CASSGGLNTEAFF.

V is TRBV4-1 and J is TRBJ1-6, with unresolved D. This CDR3 comprises 14 residues. V was trimmed by 0 bases and J by 9 bases, leaving 9 bases between them. Germline V CDR1 and CDR2: MGHRA, YSYEKL. This CDR3 reads CASSQERVTSPLHF. The CDR3 DNA is TGCGCCAGCAGCCAAGAGAGGGTGACTTCACCCCTCCACTTT.

As for this clone: Its ends do not fully match the called genes, so a read error is possible. At the DNA level, this CDR3 is encoded by other sequences in the same sample as well. V gene TRBV7-2 combines with J gene TRBJ1-1; no definite D call. Germline values: CDR1 SGHTA, CDR2 FQGNSA. The CDR3 length is 14 residues. CDR3 residues: CASSLVARNTEAFF. CDR3 bases: TGTGCCAGCAGCTTAGTCGCCAGGAACACCGAAGCTTTCTTT.

V gene TRBV19 combines with J gene TRBJ2-3; 7 bases map to TRBD1. Germline V CDR1 and CDR2: LNHDA, SQIVND (reference sequence). With 3 bases clipped from V and 4 bases from J, the junction kept 10 bases outside the gene matches. The CDR3 sequence is 16 residues long. CDR3 loop: CASSIRQGGVADTQYF. The CDR3 region has the DNA TGTGCCAGTAGTATCCGACAGGGTGGGGTCGCAGATACGCAGTATTTT. The full variable domain, its missing parts supplied by reference TRBV19 and TRBJ2-3, is DGGITQSPKYLFRKEGQNVTLSCEQNLNHDAMYWYRQDPGQGLRLIYYSQIVNDFQKGDIAEGYSVSREKKESFPLTVTSAQKNPTAFYLCASSIRQGGVADTQYFGPGTRLTVL.

This rearrangement joins TRBV2 to TRBJ2-7; the D gene is possibly TRBD1 (5 bases). The germline V gene has CDR1 SNHLY and CDR2 FYNNEI. The CDR3 is made up of 15 amino acids. V was clipped by 5 bases and J by 3 bases, with 17 bases between them. The CDR3 loop reads CASSSSPGQDYEQYF. CDR3 DNA: TGTGCCAGCAGTTCCAGCCCAGGGCAGGACTACGAGCAGTACTTC.

This chain uses TRBV6-1 with TRBJ1-5, with unresolved D. The CDR3 covers 15 residues. Germline V CDR1 and CDR2: MNHNS, SASEGT. Trimming left V 2 bases short and J 6 bases short, with 14 bases between. In DNA form, the CDR3 reads TGTGCCAGCAGTGAATTGCCGGGAGTGGGTCAGCCCCAGCATTTT. Translated, it gives CASSELPGVGQPQHF.

This chain links TRBV2 with TRBJ1-2; a possible D gene is TRBD1 (5 bases). The V gene lost 5 bases and the J gene lost 4 bases, with 11 bases spanning the gap. The CDR3 sequence is 13 residues long. The germline V gene has CDR1 SNHLY and CDR2 FYNNEI. The CDR3 nucleotides read TGTGCCAGCAGTCGCACAGGTTTCTATGGCTACACCTTC. Residues: CASSRTGFYGYTF.

The gene calls are TRBV4-1 and TRBJ1-4, with D perhaps matching TRBD1 (6 bases). This CDR3 comprises 16 residues. The V gene's germline CDR1 is MGHRA and CDR2 YSYEKL. V gave up 5 bases and J gave up 0 bases, with 13 bases separating them. CDR3 in DNA: TGCGCCAGCAGCTACCGGGACACCCCAACTAATGAAAAACTGTTTTTT. Protein product: CASSYRDTPTNEKLFF.